The rows below give T cell receptor beta chains drawn from one sample of a study of monozygotic twins with cystic fibrosis. Some clones are missing from TCRdb's copy, which holds only in-frame ones; the method was immunoSEQ multiplex PCR. Altogether 15,000 or so clones are present, 95% to 99% being singletons, with the ten largest covering around 0.42%. The sequencing sample was made of blood. These receptor sequences come from a girl aged 2 to 9 with cystic fibrosis. Each CDR3 is given with its conserved first and last residue. Each record gives: clone size, V gene, J gene, D gene, CDR3 DNA, CDR3 protein. The D gene is left open where the match is weak. Not every row has a clone size; where given, it reads once, few, many or a size class.

clone_size: -; v_call: TRBV6-1; j_call: TRBJ2-3; d_call: -; cdr3_nt: TGTGCCAGCAGGATGCGGGAAAGCACAGATACGCAGTATTTT; cdr3_aa: CASRMRESTDTQYF
clone_size: -; v_call: TRBV7-9; j_call: TRBJ2-7; d_call: TRBD2; cdr3_nt: TGTGCCAGCAGCTTGGGACTAGGGGAGTCCTACGAGCAGTACTTC; cdr3_aa: CASSLGLGESYEQYF
clone_size: -; v_call: TRBV29-1; j_call: TRBJ1-3; d_call: -; cdr3_nt: TGCAGCGTTGAAATGTTACAGGGAAACACCATATATTTT; cdr3_aa: CSVEMLQGNTIYF
clone_size: -; v_call: TRBV9; j_call: TRBJ2-3; d_call: -; cdr3_nt: TGTGCCAGCAGCGTAGGTCCGGGACCAGATACGCAGTATTTT; cdr3_aa: CASSVGPGPDTQYF
clone_size: once; v_call: TRBV5-6; j_call: TRBJ1-5; d_call: -; cdr3_nt: TGTGCCAGCAGCTTGTTTGCAGGGACCAATCAGCCCCAGCATTTT; cdr3_aa: CASSLFAGTNQPQHF
clone_size: -; v_call: TRBV5-1; j_call: TRBJ2-1; d_call: -; cdr3_nt: TGCGCCAGCAGCTTGGGCCAGCGCGATGAGCAGTTCTTC; cdr3_aa: CASSLGQRDEQFF
clone_size: once; v_call: TRBV2; j_call: TRBJ2-3; d_call: -; cdr3_nt: TGTGCCAGCAGAAGTAGCACAGATACGCAGTATTTT; cdr3_aa: CASRSSTDTQYF
clone_size: -; v_call: TRBV5-8; j_call: TRBJ2-2; d_call: -; cdr3_nt: TGTGCCAGCGACGATTCCAGGGGATTATTCAGCGCCGGGGAGCTGTTTTTT; cdr3_aa: CASDDSRGLFSAGELFF
clone_size: once; v_call: TRBV4-3; j_call: TRBJ1-4; d_call: -; cdr3_nt: TGCGCCAGCAGCCAAGATACCGGAACGGGGGCTGGGGAAAAACTGTTTTTT; cdr3_aa: CASSQDTGTGAGEKLFF
clone_size: -; v_call: TRBV5-6; j_call: TRBJ2-7; d_call: TRBD2; cdr3_nt: TGTGCCAGCAGCCTCCCGGGACTAGGGTACGAGCAGTACTTC; cdr3_aa: CASSLPGLGYEQYF
clone_size: -; v_call: TRBV19; j_call: TRBJ2-7; d_call: TRBD1; cdr3_nt: TGTGCCAGTAGCTCCGCCGGGACAGGGGGTTCCGAGCAGTACTTC; cdr3_aa: CASSSAGTGGSEQYF
clone_size: -; v_call: TRBV18; j_call: TRBJ1-2; d_call: -; cdr3_nt: TGTGCCAGCTCACGACAGTCCTACTATGGCTACACCTTC; cdr3_aa: CASSRQSYYGYTF
clone_size: -; v_call: TRBV19; j_call: TRBJ2-1; d_call: TRBD1; cdr3_nt: TGTGCCAGTAGTTCGGGACAGGGACGATCCAATGAGCAGTTCTTC; cdr3_aa: CASSSGQGRSNEQFF
clone_size: -; v_call: TRBV5-1; j_call: TRBJ1-1; d_call: TRBD1; cdr3_nt: TGCGCCAGCAGCCGGGGACAGGGGGGCATGAACACTGAAGCTTTCTTT; cdr3_aa: CASSRGQGGMNTEAFF
clone_size: -; v_call: TRBV6-6; j_call: TRBJ2-1; d_call: -; cdr3_nt: TGTGCCAGCAGTGAGGGCCGAGAGCAGTTCTTC; cdr3_aa: CASSEGREQFF
clone_size: -; v_call: TRBV28; j_call: TRBJ1-2; d_call: -; cdr3_nt: TGTGCCAGCAGTAGGACAGTATGGTATGGCTACACCTTC; cdr3_aa: CASSRTVWYGYTF
clone_size: -; v_call: TRBV5-6; j_call: TRBJ2-7; d_call: TRBD2; cdr3_nt: TGTGCCAGCAGCTTCCCGGGACTAGCTTACGAGCAGTACTTC; cdr3_aa: CASSFPGLAYEQYF
clone_size: -; v_call: TRBV6-6; j_call: TRBJ2-1; d_call: TRBD2; cdr3_nt: TGTGCCAGCAACGGACTAGAATACAATGAGCAGTTCTTC; cdr3_aa: CASNGLEYNEQFF
clone_size: -; v_call: TRBV6-1; j_call: TRBJ2-4; d_call: TRBD1; cdr3_nt: TGTGCCAGCAGTGAGTCCGGGACAGGGGTCAAAAACATTCAGTACTTC; cdr3_aa: CASSESGTGVKNIQYF
clone_size: -; v_call: TRBV2; j_call: TRBJ2-1; d_call: TRBD1; cdr3_nt: TGTGCCAGCAGTGAAGACAGGGGGTATAATGAGCAGTTCTTC; cdr3_aa: CASSEDRGYNEQFF
clone_size: -; v_call: TRBV4-3; j_call: TRBJ2-2; d_call: TRBD2; cdr3_nt: TGCGCCAGCAGCCAAGACGACCGGGGGGCCGGGGAGCTGTTTTTT; cdr3_aa: CASSQDDRGAGELFF
clone_size: once; v_call: TRBV11-2; j_call: TRBJ1-2; d_call: -; cdr3_nt: TGTGCCAGCAGCTTTTCTCGGGGTAGAATCTATGGCTACACCTTC; cdr3_aa: CASSFSRGRIYGYTF
clone_size: once; v_call: TRBV7-2; j_call: TRBJ1-2; d_call: -; cdr3_nt: TGTGCCAGCAGCCTTACAGGCTATGGCTACACCTTC; cdr3_aa: CASSLTGYGYTF
clone_size: -; v_call: TRBV5-4; j_call: TRBJ1-2; d_call: -; cdr3_nt: TGTGCCAGCAGCTTCGGACCCGTGGCCTATGGCTACACCTTC; cdr3_aa: CASSFGPVAYGYTF
clone_size: -; v_call: TRBV18; j_call: TRBJ2-7; d_call: -; cdr3_nt: TGTGCCAGCTCACCCGACAGAGTTCCCTACGAGCAGTACTTC; cdr3_aa: CASSPDRVPYEQYF
clone_size: -; v_call: TRBV4-1; j_call: TRBJ1-1; d_call: -; cdr3_nt: TGCGCCAGCACCCAAAGGCTAACATCGGACACTGAAGCTTTCTTT; cdr3_aa: CASTQRLTSDTEAFF
clone_size: -; v_call: TRBV10-3; j_call: TRBJ2-7; d_call: -; cdr3_nt: TGTGCCATCAGTGAGTATAGGGACAACTACGAGCAGTACTTC; cdr3_aa: CAISEYRDNYEQYF
clone_size: once; v_call: TRBV10-3; j_call: TRBJ1-1; d_call: -; cdr3_nt: TGTGCCATCAGGGGGAGTGGGGGAAGGAGCACTGAAGCTTTCTTT; cdr3_aa: CAIRGSGGRSTEAFF
clone_size: -; v_call: TRBV2; j_call: TRBJ2-6; d_call: TRBD1; cdr3_nt: TGTGCCAGCAGTAAGACAGGGTCTGGGGCCAACGTCCTGACTTTC; cdr3_aa: CASSKTGSGANVLTF
clone_size: -; v_call: TRBV30; j_call: TRBJ2-1; d_call: -; cdr3_nt: TGTGCCTGGACGAATGATTACAATGAGCAGTTCTTC; cdr3_aa: CAWTNDYNEQFF
clone_size: -; v_call: TRBV27; j_call: TRBJ1-5; d_call: TRBD1; cdr3_nt: TGTGCCAGCAATGGACAGGGGTTCGGCAATCAGCCCCAGCATTTT; cdr3_aa: CASNGQGFGNQPQHF
clone_size: -; v_call: TRBV2; j_call: TRBJ1-5; d_call: -; cdr3_nt: TGTGCCAGCAGCCTGATGAGGGAGGGCAATCAGCCCCAGCATTTT; cdr3_aa: CASSLMREGNQPQHF
clone_size: -; v_call: TRBV7-2; j_call: TRBJ1-1; d_call: TRBD1; cdr3_nt: TGTGCCAGCAGCCGAACATCCGGGACAGGGGGATCAGCTTTCTTT; cdr3_aa: CASSRTSGTGGSAFF
clone_size: -; v_call: TRBV7-9; j_call: TRBJ2-7; d_call: -; cdr3_nt: TGTGCCAGCAGCGCGCCCGGGTCCCCTTTGAACGAGCAGTACTTC; cdr3_aa: CASSAPGSPLNEQYF
clone_size: -; v_call: TRBV7-6; j_call: TRBJ1-1; d_call: -; cdr3_nt: TGTGCCAGCAGCTTAGAACCTAGAACAGTGAACACTGAAGCTTTCTTT; cdr3_aa: CASSLEPRTVNTEAFF
clone_size: -; v_call: TRBV28; j_call: TRBJ1-5; d_call: -; cdr3_nt: TGTGCCAGCAGACCAGCAGGTGGAACTCAGCCCCAGCATTTT; cdr3_aa: CASRPAGGTQPQHF
clone_size: -; v_call: TRBV9; j_call: TRBJ2-5; d_call: -; cdr3_nt: TGTGCCAGCAGCGTAGAAACGGGGCATCAAGAGACCCAGTACTTC; cdr3_aa: CASSVETGHQETQYF
clone_size: -; v_call: TRBV29-1; j_call: TRBJ1-1; d_call: -; cdr3_nt: TGCAGCGTTAAGGGACCCAGGGAGACTGAAGCTTTCTTT; cdr3_aa: CSVKGPRETEAFF
clone_size: once; v_call: TRBV29-1; j_call: TRBJ2-3; d_call: -; cdr3_nt: TGCAGCGTTACGATGGGACAAACGAGCACAGATACGCAGTATTTT; cdr3_aa: CSVTMGQTSTDTQYF
clone_size: -; v_call: TRBV25-1; j_call: TRBJ1-1; d_call: -; cdr3_nt: TGTGCCACCTCGGAGGGGGGCGTCACTGAAGCTTTCTTT; cdr3_aa: CATSEGGVTEAFF
clone_size: -; v_call: TRBV10-3; j_call: TRBJ2-1; d_call: TRBD2; cdr3_nt: TGTGCCATCAGTGGACTGGGACTAGCGGGTCCCGTCTCCTACAATGAGCAGTTCTTC; cdr3_aa: CAISGLGLAGPVSYNEQFF
clone_size: -; v_call: TRBV6-4; j_call: TRBJ2-3; d_call: -; cdr3_nt: TGTGCCAGCAGTGACTCAGGGGGGAGCACAGATACGCAGTATTTT; cdr3_aa: CASSDSGGSTDTQYF